This T cell receptor (beta chain) was sequenced during a study of shared clonotypes between healthy human individuals. Overall study findings and caveats: A generally larger estimated richness was seen in naive subsets than in memory subsets.

Measured with immunoSEQ multiplex PCR; TCRdb has only the in-frame clones, and not every one. Of 2 million or so clones listed, roughly 94% are singletons. Naive CD8 cells comprised CD45RO-negative, CCR7-positively selected cells, excluding terminally differentiated effector memory CD45RA+ cells. Trimming left V 6 bases short and J 7 bases short, with 19 bases between. This CDR3 contains 14 residues. The germline V gene encodes CDR1 MDHEN and CDR2 SYDVKM. Concerning this clone: Its antigen is unidentified.

The sequenced sample consisted of naive CD8+ T cells sorted from blood. This TCR came from a man aged 18 to 35 in good health. The J gene is TRBJ2-7, the V gene TRBV28; a weak D match, TRBD2 (5 bases). This CDR3 reads CASRQVGSPGEQYF. In DNA, the CDR3 is TGTGCCAGCAGACAAGTTGGGTCCCCGGGGGAGCAGTACTTC.